This TCR beta chain was retrieved from a study of blood T cell repertoires in COVID-19. The germline gives CDR1 MNHEY, CDR2 SMNVEV (reference sequence). This CDR3 spans 12 amino acids. V was clipped by 6 bases and J by 7 bases; unmatched bases: 5. In the source study's methods: Amplification with reference gene primers provided the estimates of nucleated cell counts. Clones were sequenced by immunoSEQ multiplex PCR, and TCRdb holds only the in-frame ones, with some missing. For V, J and clone size, that table is used; D and trimming come from the DNA. The top ten hold 1.8% of the sample, which has about 110,000 clones, about two thirds seen once.

Sequencing used peripheral blood. The chain carries TRBV27 and TRBJ2-5; TRBD2 agrees at 7 bases. This clonotype originated in a woman aged 40 to 50 with acute or convalescent COVID-19. The CDR3 DNA sequence: TGTGCCAGCAGGGGGGAGGGGAGGACCCAGTACTTC. It translates to CASRGEGRTQYF.